This T cell receptor (beta chain) originates from a study of neurological immune-mediated disorders. General study points: It was the repertoires of 18 of 34 multiple sclerosis patients that phylogenetic grouping placed in one related-CDR3 cluster, which is a possible signature. Levels of TCR clonal expansion peaked in HTLV-1-associated myelopathy and reached their lowest in multiple sclerosis, under those of healthy controls.

The team produced cDNA through 5'RACE using 10-nucleotide random UMIs. TCRdb re-analysed the 5' RACE reads in MiXCR, keeping a single row per CDR3 protein. The sample carries some 76,000 distinct CDR3 sequences, approximately 3.4% recorded once. The table lists this clonotype with many counts. No antigen is known for it. Trimming cost V 5 bases and J 7 bases, with 21 bases left between them. The CDR3 has 15 residues. Looked up from germline, CDR1 is SEHNR and CDR2 is FQNEAQ (reference sequence). The gene calls are TRBV7-9 and TRBJ2-7, with D perhaps TRBD2 (6 bases). The receptor comes from a woman in her forties or fifties with multiple sclerosis. Sequences were obtained from PBMCs. CDR3 sequence (DNA): TGTGCCAGCAGCCCCCGGGGGAACGCCCAAGGGGAGCAGTACTTC. This encodes CASSPRGNAQGEQYF.